These T cell receptor beta chains were read from a single sample in a study of cytomegalovirus exposure and HLA in healthy donors. Repertoires were generated with immunoSEQ multiplex PCR, while TCRdb's copy carries only in-frame clones and drops some. The sample shows some 63,000 clones, roughly 80% of them seen only once. The specimen sequenced was PBMCs. These receptors were obtained from a woman in her thirties or forties in good health and CMV-seronegative. Each CDR3 is given with its conserved first and last residue. D genes are given only for firm matches. Clone size is not always given. Where it is, it says once, few, many or a class for expanded clones.

clone size: -
V gene: TRBV6-4
D gene: -
J gene: TRBJ1-3
CDR3 protein: CASRAGAGNTIYF
CDR3 DNA: TGTGCCAGCAGGGCGGGGGCCGGAAACACCATATATTTT

clone size: -
V gene: TRBV30
D gene: -
J gene: TRBJ1-3
CDR3 protein: CAWIFRGRGNTIYF
CDR3 DNA: TGTGCCTGGATTTTCCGGGGTAGAGGAAACACCATATATTTT

clone size: -
V gene: TRBV7-9
D gene: -
J gene: TRBJ1-2
CDR3 protein: CASSTQGGRYGYTF
CDR3 DNA: TGTGCCAGCAGCACCCAAGGAGGGCGCTATGGCTACACCTTC

clone size: -
V gene: TRBV5-6
D gene: TRBD2
J gene: TRBJ2-3
CDR3 protein: CASSFSSGGTDTQYF
CDR3 DNA: TGTGCCAGCAGCTTTTCTAGCGGCGGCACAGATACGCAGTATTTT

clone size: -
V gene: TRBV6-5
D gene: TRBD1
J gene: TRBJ2-5
CDR3 protein: CASSRQGTAELYF
CDR3 DNA: TGTGCCAGCAGTCGACAAGGGACAGCAGAGTTGTACTTC

clone size: few
V gene: TRBV12-5
D gene: -
J gene: TRBJ1-2
CDR3 protein: CASGAVNYGYTF
CDR3 DNA: TGTGCTAGTGGTGCGGTTAACTATGGCTACACCTTC

clone size: few
V gene: TRBV2
D gene: -
J gene: TRBJ2-2
CDR3 protein: CASTRDTGELFF
CDR3 DNA: TGTGCCAGCACCCGAGACACCGGGGAGCTGTTTTTT

clone size: -
V gene: TRBV4-3
D gene: -
J gene: TRBJ2-7
CDR3 protein: CASSQETGGGGPYEQYF
CDR3 DNA: TGCGCCAGCAGCCAAGAAACCGGTGGGGGAGGCCCGTACGAGCAGTACTTC

clone size: -
V gene: TRBV5-1
D gene: -
J gene: TRBJ2-7
CDR3 protein: CASSLGYSNYEQYF
CDR3 DNA: TGCGCCAGCAGCTTGGGGTATAGTAACTACGAGCAGTACTTC

clone size: -
V gene: TRBV28
D gene: TRBD1
J gene: TRBJ1-5
CDR3 protein: CASSLLVGTVFSSNQPQHF
CDR3 DNA: TGTGCCAGCAGTTTACTAGTCGGGACAGTCTTTTCTAGCAATCAGCCCCAGCATTTT

clone size: -
V gene: TRBV19
D gene: TRBD1
J gene: TRBJ1-1
CDR3 protein: CASTPDRGTEAFF
CDR3 DNA: TGTGCCAGTACCCCCGACAGGGGCACTGAAGCTTTCTTT

clone size: -
V gene: TRBV6-5
D gene: -
J gene: TRBJ2-5
CDR3 protein: CASSFGQLVRETQYF
CDR3 DNA: TGTGCCAGCAGTTTCGGACAGCTAGTCCGAGAGACCCAGTACTTC

clone size: -
V gene: TRBV19
D gene: TRBD2
J gene: TRBJ2-7
CDR3 protein: CASSGTSGLYEQYF
CDR3 DNA: TGTGCCAGTTCTGGGACTAGCGGTCTCTACGAGCAGTACTTC

clone size: -
V gene: TRBV28
D gene: TRBD2
J gene: TRBJ2-7
CDR3 protein: CASSLDLAVSSYEQYF
CDR3 DNA: TGTGCCAGCAGTTTAGATCTAGCGGTTAGCTCCTACGAGCAGTACTTC

clone size: -
V gene: TRBV21-1
D gene: -
J gene: TRBJ2-5
CDR3 protein: CASSKGREKETQYF
CDR3 DNA: TGTGCCAGCAGCAAAGGACGGGAGAAAGAGACCCAGTACTTC

clone size: -
V gene: TRBV28
D gene: TRBD1
J gene: TRBJ2-1
CDR3 protein: CASSLWTGTGGFLEQFF
CDR3 DNA: TGTGCCAGCAGTTTATGGACCGGGACAGGGGGCTTTCTTGAGCAGTTCTTC

clone size: -
V gene: TRBV5-4
D gene: -
J gene: TRBJ2-7
CDR3 protein: CASSLSTRPSSYEQYF
CDR3 DNA: TGTGCCAGCAGCCTCTCCACGCGGCCGAGCTCCTACGAGCAGTACTTC

clone size: -
V gene: TRBV28
D gene: TRBD2
J gene: TRBJ2-1
CDR3 protein: CASSLRGSGGPQFF
CDR3 DNA: TGTGCCAGCAGTTTGAGGGGATCGGGAGGGCCTCAGTTCTTC

clone size: -
V gene: TRBV7-2
D gene: TRBD1
J gene: TRBJ2-1
CDR3 protein: CASTQGGYNEQFF
CDR3 DNA: TGTGCCAGCACACAGGGGGGTTACAATGAGCAGTTCTTC

clone size: -
V gene: TRBV7-2
D gene: TRBD2
J gene: TRBJ2-1
CDR3 protein: CASRPLSGRMNEQFF
CDR3 DNA: TGTGCCAGCCGTCCGTTGAGCGGGAGGATGAATGAGCAGTTCTTC

clone size: once
V gene: TRBV19
D gene: TRBD1
J gene: TRBJ1-5
CDR3 protein: CASSIVGTGLYSNQPQHF
CDR3 DNA: TGTGCCAGTAGTATAGTTGGGACAGGGTTATATAGCAATCAGCCCCAGCATTTT

clone size: -
V gene: TRBV6-5
D gene: TRBD2
J gene: TRBJ2-3
CDR3 protein: CASSRSGKGTDTQYF
CDR3 DNA: TGTGCCAGCAGTCGTAGCGGGAAGGGCACAGATACGCAGTATTTT

clone size: -
V gene: TRBV18
D gene: TRBD2
J gene: TRBJ2-3
CDR3 protein: CASSPQASGITDTQYF
CDR3 DNA: TGTGCCAGCTCACCACAGGCTAGCGGGATCACAGATACGCAGTATTTT